This TCR beta chain was sequenced during a study of T cells after yellow fever vaccination. Study-wide findings and caveats: Sorted repertoires could include abundant contaminating clonotypes from bulk cells.

One entry per CDR3 protein, called by TCRdb with MiXCR from the 5' RACE reads. The sample lists some 260,000 distinct CDR3 sequences; around 4.9% were seen once. In its sample, this clonotype was seen many times. Its antigen is currently unknown. J was trimmed by 5 bases and V by 7 bases; bases with no gene match: 6. CDR3 length: 15 amino acids. Sequencing used CD4+ T cells sorted from PBMCs, obtained on the day of the yellow fever booster vaccination. This receptor was taken from a man aged 18 to 30 who received the YFV17D yellow fever vaccine. This chain uses TRBV12-3 or TRBV12-4 with TRBJ2-3, with TRBD2 identical over 13 bases. CDR3 in amino acids: CASTRLAGGGDTQYF. CDR3 in DNA: TGTGCCAGCACCCGACTAGCGGGGGGTGGAGATACGCAGTATTTT.